The 25 T cell receptor beta chains below come from one sample, sequenced in a study of blood T cell dynamics during melanoma immunotherapy. Profiling relied on immunoSEQ multiplex PCR, and the TCRdb table lists in-frame clones only, not all of them. This sample has over 5,500 clones, with 81% found just once. Indicated time point: week 3, after first cycle of checkpoint inhibitor. This specimen consisted of blood, obtained from a patient treated with checkpoint blockade. Every receptor here comes from a human donor with melanoma.

This clone was detected a few times. This sample also contains other DNA sequences that code for the same CDR3. The chain couples TRBV19 to TRBJ2-7, with D tentatively TRBD2 (5 bases). The V end was cut by 1 base, the J end by 0 bases, with 7 bases between. From germline, CDR1 is LNHDA and CDR2 SQIVND (reference sequence). There are 14 residues in the CDR3. Written as DNA, the CDR3 is TGTGCCAGTAGTATAGTTGGGAGCTCCTACGAGCAGTACTTC. It encodes CASSIVGSSYEQYF.

In the case of this clone: At one end the junction does not follow the germline gene, possibly because of a read error. V and J are TRBV5-1 and TRBJ1-2; the D is unclear. The CDR3 has 13 residues. CDR1 and CDR2 (germline): SGHRS, YFSETQ. Written as DNA, the CDR3 is TGTGCCAGCAGCTTGATTAGGTTGACCGGCTACACCTTC. Its translation: CASSLIRLTGYTF.

The gene calls are TRBV6-1 and TRBJ1-1; D unclear. V lost 1 base and J 1 base, leaving 10 bases between the germline ends. There are 15 residues in the CDR3. Per germline, CDR1 MNHNS and CDR2 SASEGT. The CDR3 DNA sequence: TGTGCCAGCAGTGAAGTCAGGATGGAGAACACTGAAGCTTTCTTT. Encoded protein: CASSEVRMENTEAFF.

The sample holds a few counts of this clone. This sequence joins TRBV21-1 and TRBJ2-1. TRBV21-1 has pseudogene status. CDR3 length equals 14 residues. The CDR3 is CASSQHRDHNEQFF. For the CDR3, the DNA is TGTGCCAGCAGCCAACACCGGGACCACAATGAGCAGTTCTTC.

This sequence joins TRBV9 and TRBJ2-2; D gene unclear. Trimming took off 0 bases at V and 4 bases at J, with 10 bases between the two ends. Germline V gene data show CDR1 as SGDLS and CDR2 as YYNGEE. This CDR3 spans 15 amino acids. CDR3 amino acids: CASSVVVGTTGELFF. The DNA of the CDR3 is TGTGCCAGCAGCGTAGTGGTGGGCACCACCGGGGAGCTGTTTTTT.

The chain links TRBV13 to TRBJ2-1; TRBD2 agrees at 10 bases. There are 17 residues in the CDR3. CDR1 and CDR2 from the germline V gene are PRHDT and FYEKMQ (reference sequence). V lost 1 base to trimming and J lost 7 bases; unmatched junction nucleotides: 10. CDR3 nucleotide sequence: TGTGCCAGCAGCTTAGCGGCCAGCGGGGGGGCCGGGAATGAGCAGTTCTTC. Its protein product is CASSLAASGGAGNEQFF.

This rearrangement joins TRBV6-9 to TRBJ1-4, with TRBD1 identical over 12 bases. The CDR3 is made up of 15 amino acids. The V and J ends lost 7 bases and 7 bases, in that order; junction bases with no gene match: 7. Germline loops: CDR1 MNHGY, CDR2 SVAAGI. The CDR3 DNA follows: TGTGCCAGCAAGGGACAGGGGGCGGCGGCTGAAAAACTGTTTTTT. Translation gives CASKGQGAAAEKLFF.

The chain has TRBV6-6 and TRBJ1-4; D is ambiguous. Germline V gene lookup returns CDR1 MNHNY and CDR2 SVGAGI (reference sequence). The CDR3 covers 14 residues. V lost 0 bases and J 10 bases, leaving 12 bases between the germline ends. CDR3: CASSYSETFGKLFF. The CDR3 DNA is TGTGCCAGCAGTTACTCGGAGACCTTCGGAAAACTGTTTTTT.

The chain is built from TRBV19 and TRBJ2-1; D gene uncertain. CDR3 length equals 13 residues. The germline V gene has CDR1 LNHDA and CDR2 SQIVND (reference sequence). V was trimmed by 0 bases and J by 5 bases, leaving 5 bases between them. The CDR3: CASSIEAHNEQFF. The CDR3 nucleotides read TGTGCCAGTAGTATAGAGGCACACAATGAGCAGTTCTTC.

This clone was counted only a few times. The chain has TRBV4-1 and TRBJ2-1; possible D gene TRBD1, 5 bases. Looked up from germline, CDR1 is MGHRA and CDR2 is YSYEKL. V lost 3 bases, J lost 3 bases, and 6 bases lay in between. This CDR3 spans 13 amino acids. The CDR3 coding sequence is TGCGCCAGCAGCCAGACAGTCTACAATGAGCAGTTCTTC. Protein: CASSQTVYNEQFF.

The chain employs TRBV28 and TRBJ1-5; D is undetermined. CDR1 and CDR2 (germline): MDHEN, SYDVKM. The V gene lost 2 bases and the J gene lost 6 bases, with 11 bases spanning the gap. The CDR3 has 14 residues. CDR3 bases: TGTGCCAGCAGTTTAAGGCAGATAATTCAGCCCCAGCATTTT. Protein: CASSLRQIIQPQHF.

In its sample, this clone was seen once. The chain recombines TRBV14 with TRBJ1-2; the D gene is possibly TRBD1 (6 bases). CDR3 length equals 15 residues. Germline-derived CDR1 and CDR2 are SGHDN and FVKESK. Trimming shortened V by 1 base and J by 4 bases, and 13 bases separated the two germline ends. The CDR3 here is CASSQGGSGAYGYTF. CDR3 coding DNA: TGTGCCAGCAGCCAAGGAGGATCGGGGGCCTATGGCTACACCTTC. Full variable domain (rest looked up from reference TRBV14 and TRBJ1-2): EAGVTQFPSHSVIEKGQTVTLRCDPISGHDNLYWYRRVMGKEIKFLLHFVKESKQDESGMPNNRFLAERTGGTYSTLKVQPAELEDSGVYFCASSQGGSGAYGYTFGSGTRLTVV.

This clone appeared a few times. This chain links TRBV7-9 with TRBJ2-1, with TRBD2 as a possible D gene (7 bases). CDR3 length: 14 residues. Germline V lookup: CDR1 SEHNR, CDR2 FQNEAQ (reference sequence). V was clipped by 2 bases and J by 5 bases, with 10 bases between them. This CDR3 reads CASSLRGADNEQFF. DNA of the CDR3: TGTGCCAGCAGCTTACGGGGGGCCGACAATGAGCAGTTCTTC. The variable domain in full, with the rest retrieved from reference TRBV7-9 and TRBJ2-1, is DTGVSQNPRHKITKRGQNVTFRCDPISEHNRLYWYRQTLGQGPEFLTYFQNEAQLEKSRLLSDRFSAERPKGSFSTLEIQRTEQGDSAMYLCASSLRGADNEQFFGPGTRLTVL.

This clone turned up a few times. The rearrangement links TRBV5-4 to TRBJ2-3; 10 nucleotides agree with TRBD2. Trimming removed 7 bases from V and 3 bases from J; junction bases left unmatched: 8. The CDR3 extends over 15 amino acids. Germline CDR1 and CDR2: SGHNT and YYREEE (reference sequence). The DNA of the CDR3 is TGTGCCAGCGGCAGACTAGCGGGTGGGACAGATACGCAGTATTTT. This sequence encodes CASGRLAGGTDTQYF.

The V and J genes are TRBV28 and TRBJ2-6; tentatively, D is TRBD1 (5 bases). CDR3 length: 15 amino acids. Germline values: CDR1 MDHEN, CDR2 SYDVKM. The ends were cut back, 5 bases at V and 0 bases at J, with 8 bases in the middle. The CDR3, as DNA: TGTGCCAGCAGTCCAGGGTTCTCTGGGGCCAACGTCCTGACTTTC. Translating gives CASSPGFSGANVLTF.

V and J are TRBV23-1 and TRBJ1-5; no firm D call. TRBV23-1 is designated an ORF whose function remains uncertain. V lost 0 bases to trimming and J lost 1 base, with 13 bases between them. The CDR3 has 17 residues. As DNA, the CDR3 is TGCGCCAGCAGTCAATCACTCCAGAAGGCAAGCAATCAGCCCCAGCATTTT. Its translation is CASSQSLQKASNQPQHF.

This chain joins TRBV6-6 and TRBJ2-3; no clear D. CDR1 MNHNY and CDR2 SVGAGI come from the germline V gene (reference sequence). Trimming took 0 bases from V and 2 from J, leaving 12 bases between them. The CDR3 consists of 16 residues. The CDR3 coding sequence is TGTGCCAGCAGTTACTCGATTCTAGTACACACAGATACGCAGTATTTT. As protein: CASSYSILVHTDTQYF.

The rearrangement uses TRBV30 and TRBJ1-5; TRBD1 might be the D (5 bases). Germline V gene sequence: CDR1 GTSNPN, CDR2 SVGIG (reference sequence). The CDR3 consists of 17 residues. V shed 1 base and J shed 0 bases, with 16 bases lying between them. DNA for the CDR3: TGTGCCTGGAGTGCGGGCAGGGATCGATATAGCAATCAGCCCCAGCATTTT. Amino acids: CAWSAGRDRYSNQPQHF.

The J gene is TRBJ1-1, the V gene TRBV6-1; D is unclear. The germline V gene encodes CDR1 MNHNS and CDR2 SASEGT. V dropped 3 bases and J dropped 0 bases, with 5 bases sitting between them. CDR3 length: 13 residues. The CDR3 DNA is TGTGCCAGCAGTGACATAATGAACACTGAAGCTTTCTTT. This codes for CASSDIMNTEAFF.

This chain joins TRBV6-1 and TRBJ1-5; no firm D call. The CDR3 spans 16 residues. Per germline, CDR1 MNHNS and CDR2 SASEGT. V lost 2 bases and J lost 0, with 11 bases in between. Here the CDR3 DNA reads TGTGCCAGCAGTGAACACCCCTCTTATAGCAATCAGCCCCAGCATTTT. It specifies CASSEHPSYSNQPQHF.

The chain carries TRBV7-6 and TRBJ1-4, with 7 nucleotides matching TRBD1. The CDR3 extends over 15 amino acids. V shed 5 bases and J 7 bases; nucleotides not matched to a gene: 10. CDR1 is SGHVS and CDR2 is FNYEAQ in the germline V gene. As DNA, the CDR3 is TGTGCCAGCAGCGAGTCGAGGGGGCGGATTGAAAAACTGTTTTTT. Protein product: CASSESRGRIEKLFF.

The chain couples TRBV4-2 to TRBJ1-6; 7 nucleotides align to TRBD1. The CDR3 runs to 15 residues. Germline CDR1 is LGHNA and CDR2 is YNFKEQ. V lost 2 bases to trimming and J lost 8 bases; unmatched junction nucleotides: 6. The CDR3 nucleotides read TGTGCCAGCAGCCAAATGGGACAGCTCGATTCACCCCTCCACTTT. Protein: CASSQMGQLDSPLHF.

V usage is TRBV30 and J usage is TRBJ1-2; D unclear. Per germline, CDR1 GTSNPN and CDR2 SVGIG (reference sequence). The V end lost 2 bases, the J end lost 7 bases, and 8 bases lay between the germline ends. This CDR3 contains 11 residues. In nucleotides, the CDR3 is TGTGCCTGGAGTCCGCGGACTGGCTACACCTTC. This translates into CAWSPRTGYTF.

The chain carries TRBV6-1 and TRBJ1-2; 7 bases line up with TRBD1. In germline, CDR1 is MNHNS, CDR2 SASEGT. CDR3 length equals 14 residues. J lost 5 bases, V lost 5 bases, and 8 bases had no gene match. CDR3 loop: CASSPVRDSYGYTF. DNA for the CDR3: TGTGCCAGCAGTCCGGTCCGGGACAGTTATGGCTACACCTTC.

The V and J genes are TRBV9 and TRBJ2-3; TRBD2 agrees at 9 bases. Germline CDR1 reads SGDLS; CDR2 reads YYNGEE. The V gene end was trimmed by 3 bases and the J gene end by 1 base; junction bases not matched to a gene: 3. The length of the CDR3 is 15 residues. The CDR3 sequence is CASSASSGGTDTQYF. The DNA for the CDR3 is TGTGCCAGCAGCGCCTCTAGCGGGGGCACAGATACGCAGTATTTT.